One and the same sample provided the 11 T cell receptor beta chains below, sequenced in a study of read filtering for tumor transcriptome and immune sequencing. This library used around 0.4 ug RNA and molecular barcoded adaptors spanning alpha/delta and beta/gamma chains. TCRdb called the reads again in MiXCR, with one record for every CDR3 protein. The table has about 57,000 distinct CDR3 sequences, under 25% seen once. The source material was a population of CD138-negative cells sorted from bone marrow. Source of these receptors: a donor over 35 with multiple myeloma.

In regard to this clonotype: Mismatch with germline at one junction end may stem from a read error. The J gene is TRBJ2-1, the V gene TRBV15, with 13 bases aligning to TRBD2. Looked up from germline, CDR1 is LNHNV and CDR2 is YYDKDF (reference sequence). The CDR3 runs to 17 residues. The CDR3 protein is CATRAGTSGADGGKQFF. The DNA for the CDR3 is TGCGCCACCAGGGCCGGGACTAGCGGGGCGGACGGGGGTAAGCAGTTCTTC.

The rearrangement uses TRBV20-1 and TRBJ2-1; perhaps TRBD1 as D (5 bases). Germline V lookup: CDR1 DFQATT, CDR2 SNEGSKA (reference sequence). V lost 4 bases, J lost 7 bases, and 14 bases lay in between. This CDR3 region has 13 residues. CDR3 amino acids: CSATHPQENEQFF. For the CDR3, the DNA is TGCAGTGCTACGCACCCACAGGAAAATGAGCAGTTCTTC.

Many counts were recorded for this clonotype. This chain connects TRBV29-1 to TRBJ1-1, with D possibly matching TRBD1 (5 bases). The V end was cut by 2 bases, the J end by 2 bases, with 9 bases between. Germline V lookup: CDR1 SQVTM, CDR2 ANQGSEA. CDR3 length equals 13 residues. The CDR3, as DNA: TGCAGCGTTGAACCTGGGACTAACACTGAAGCTTTCTTT. It codes for CSVEPGTNTEAFF.

This clonotype was recorded at least ten times. CDR3 sequence: CASSLGRQSDTQYF. CDR3 in DNA: TGTGCCAGCAGCTTGGGGAGACAATCAGATACGCAGTATTTT. The genes are TRBV11-2 and TRBJ2-3, with a weak D call TRBD2 (5 bases). Germline V gene lookup returns CDR1 SGHAT and CDR2 FQNNGV. There are 14 residues in the CDR3. V was trimmed by 3 bases and J by 4 bases, leaving 11 bases between them.

In its sample, this clonotype was seen a few times. The gene calls are TRBV5-1 and TRBJ2-5, with 7 bases that match TRBD2. This CDR3 has 14 amino acids. J gave up 5 bases and V 6 bases, and 10 bases lay outside the gene matches. Germline CDR1 is SGHRS and CDR2 is YFSETQ. CDR3 nucleotides: TGCGCCAGCAACGCGGCAGGACTAGTGGAGACCCAGTACTTC. It is translated as CASNAAGLVETQYF. The whole variable domain, remainder taken from reference TRBV5-1 and TRBJ2-5, is KAGVTQTPRYLIKTRGQQVTLSCSPISGHRSVSWYQQTPGQGLQFLFEYFSETQRNKGNFPGRFSGRQFSNSRSEMNVSTLELGDSALYLCASNAAGLVETQYFGPGTRLLVL.

As concerns this clonotype: Given a much more abundant clone one base away, this may be a read error. The gene calls are TRBV5-6 and TRBJ2-6; no definite D call. Trimming stripped 6 bases from V and 5 bases from J, with 15 bases between. Germline CDR1 is SGHDT and CDR2 is YYEEEE. CDR3 length equals 15 residues. CDR3 bases: TGTGCCAGCACCCGGGTGTCCTCGAGGGCCAACGTCCTGACTTTC. This gives the protein CASTRVSSRANVLTF.

This clonotype was detected only a few times. The chain couples TRBV20-1 to TRBJ2-1; 11 nucleotides line up with TRBD2. The CDR3 contains 17 residues. J gave up 0 bases and V 3 bases, and 7 bases lay outside the gene matches. Germline V CDR1 and CDR2: DFQATT, SNEGSKA (reference sequence). The CDR3 nucleotides read TGCAGTGCTAGCGGGACTAGCGGTTCGAGCTCCTACAATGAGCAGTTCTTC. Its protein product is CSASGTSGSSSYNEQFF.

Ten or more counts support this clonotype. The CDR3 loop is CASSPWGLAGSPYNEQFF. Written as DNA, the CDR3 is TGTGCCAGCAGTCCTTGGGGGCTGGCGGGAAGTCCCTACAATGAGCAGTTCTTC. V and J are TRBV28 and TRBJ2-1; D tentatively reads TRBD1 or TRBD2 (6 bases each). Germline lookup yields CDR1 MDHEN and CDR2 SYDVKM. Deletions cut 5 bases from V and 2 bases from J, with 22 bases between. The CDR3 is 18 residues long.

This clonotype was found once. A single base separates this from a much larger clone, so it may be a read error. The chain couples TRBV12-3 or TRBV12-4 to TRBJ1-5; TRBD1 aligns across 9 bases. With the DNA end fitting TRBJ2-3 better, the J assignment may be wrong. This CDR3 is 15 amino acids long. The CDR3 DNA is TGTGCCAGCAGTCCGTCGGGACAGGGACGTCAGCCCCAGTATTTT. Its protein product is CASSPSGQGRQPQYF.

This clonotype came up a few times. The CDR3 protein is CASSQGRGSGVLQETQYF. CDR3 DNA: TGCGCCAGCAGCCAAGGGAGGGGTAGCGGGGTCCTCCAAGAGACCCAGTACTTC. J is TRBJ2-5 and V is TRBV4-1, with 8 bases lining up with TRBD2. Trimming removed 1 base from V and 1 base from J; junction bases left unmatched: 11. The CDR3 runs to 18 residues. Germline CDR1 and CDR2: MGHRA and YSYEKL.

Turning to this clonotype: Just one base apart from a much larger clone, this may be a read error. This rearrangement joins TRBV6-6 to TRBJ2-3; 8 bases match TRBD2. This CDR3 is built from 18 residues. The J segment lost 1 base and the V segment lost 2 bases, leaving 11 bases of the junction unmatched. Germline V gene data show CDR1 as MNHNY and CDR2 as SVGAGI (reference sequence). CDR3 coding DNA: TGTGCCAGCAGTTACGTCTGGATTAGCGGGGTCGGCACAGATACGCAGTATTTT. This translates into CASSYVWISGVGTDTQYF.